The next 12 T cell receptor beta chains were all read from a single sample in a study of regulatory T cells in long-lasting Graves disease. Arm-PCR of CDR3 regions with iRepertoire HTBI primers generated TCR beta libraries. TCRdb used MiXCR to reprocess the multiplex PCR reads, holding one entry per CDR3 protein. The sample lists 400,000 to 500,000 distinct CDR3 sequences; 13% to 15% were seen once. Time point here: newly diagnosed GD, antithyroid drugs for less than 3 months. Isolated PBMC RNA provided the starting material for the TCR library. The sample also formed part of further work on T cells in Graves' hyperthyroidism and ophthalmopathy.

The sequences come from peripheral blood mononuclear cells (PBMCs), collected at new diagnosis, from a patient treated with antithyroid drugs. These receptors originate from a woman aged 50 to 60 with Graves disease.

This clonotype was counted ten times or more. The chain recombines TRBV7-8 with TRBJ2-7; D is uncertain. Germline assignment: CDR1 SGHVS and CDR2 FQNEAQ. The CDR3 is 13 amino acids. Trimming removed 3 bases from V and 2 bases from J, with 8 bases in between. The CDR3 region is CASSLGNTYEQYF. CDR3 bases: TGTGCCAGCAGCTTGGGCAATACCTACGAGCAGTACTTC.

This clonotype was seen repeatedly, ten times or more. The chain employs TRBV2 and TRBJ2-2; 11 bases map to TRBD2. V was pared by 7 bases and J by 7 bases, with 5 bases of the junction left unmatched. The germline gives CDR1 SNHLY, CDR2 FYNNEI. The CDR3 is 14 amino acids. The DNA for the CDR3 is TGTGCCAGCATAGCGGGAGGGCAGAGCGGGGAGCTGTTTTTT. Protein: CASIAGGQSGELFF.

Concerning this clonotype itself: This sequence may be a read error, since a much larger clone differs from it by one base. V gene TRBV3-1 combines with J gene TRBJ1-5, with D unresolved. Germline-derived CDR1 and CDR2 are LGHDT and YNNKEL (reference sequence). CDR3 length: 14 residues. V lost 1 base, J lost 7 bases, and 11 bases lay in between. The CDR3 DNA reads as TGTGCCAGCAGCCAAGGAGAGCGATCCCAGCCCCAGCATTTT. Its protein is CASSQGERSQPQHF.

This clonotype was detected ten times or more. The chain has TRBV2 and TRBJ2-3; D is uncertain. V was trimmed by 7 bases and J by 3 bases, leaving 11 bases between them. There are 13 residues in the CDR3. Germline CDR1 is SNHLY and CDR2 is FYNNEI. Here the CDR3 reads CASNRSPTDTQYF. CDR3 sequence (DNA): TGTGCCAGCAATAGGTCCCCGACAGATACGCAGTATTTT.

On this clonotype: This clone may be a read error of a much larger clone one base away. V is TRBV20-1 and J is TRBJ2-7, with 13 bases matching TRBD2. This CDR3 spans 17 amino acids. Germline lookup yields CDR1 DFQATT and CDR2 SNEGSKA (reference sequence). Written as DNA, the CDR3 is TGCAGTGCTAGAAAGACGGGACTAGCGGGACCCGGCTACGAGCAGCACTTC. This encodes CSARKTGLAGPGYEQHF.

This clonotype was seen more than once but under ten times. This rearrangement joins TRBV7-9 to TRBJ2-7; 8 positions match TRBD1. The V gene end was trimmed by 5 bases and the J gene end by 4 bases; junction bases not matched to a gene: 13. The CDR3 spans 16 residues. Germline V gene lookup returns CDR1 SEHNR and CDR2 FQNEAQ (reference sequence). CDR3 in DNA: TGTGCCAGCAGCGCAATGTACAGGGGGAAAGGGTACGAGCAGTACTTC. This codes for CASSAMYRGKGYEQYF.

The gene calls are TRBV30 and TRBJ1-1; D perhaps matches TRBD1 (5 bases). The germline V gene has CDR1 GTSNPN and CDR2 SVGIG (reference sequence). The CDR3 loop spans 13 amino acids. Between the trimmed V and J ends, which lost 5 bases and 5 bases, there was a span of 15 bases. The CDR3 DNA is TGTGCCTGGGGTCGGAACCGGGGGACTGAAGCTTTCTTT. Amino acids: CAWGRNRGTEAFF. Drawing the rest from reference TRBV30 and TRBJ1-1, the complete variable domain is SQTIHQWPATLVQPVGSPLSLECTVEGTSNPNLYWYRQAAGRGLQLLFYSVGIGQISSEVPQNLSASRPQDRQFILSSKKLLLSDSGFYLCAWGRNRGTEAFFGQGTRLTVV.

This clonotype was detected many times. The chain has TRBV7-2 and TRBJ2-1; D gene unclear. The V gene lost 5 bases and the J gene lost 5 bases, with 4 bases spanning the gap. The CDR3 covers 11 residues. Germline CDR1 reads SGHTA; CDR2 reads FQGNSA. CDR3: CASSKDNEQFF. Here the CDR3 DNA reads TGTGCCAGCAGCAAAGACAATGAGCAGTTCTTC.

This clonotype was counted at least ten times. CDR3 bases: TGTGCCAGCAGTTATAGGGGTGGGGACAGGTTCGGAGATACGCAGTATTTT. Translating it yields CASSYRGGDRFGDTQYF. The chain uses TRBV6-9 and TRBJ2-3; the match to TRBD1 covers 8 bases. There are 17 residues in the CDR3. Trimming took 2 bases from V and 5 from J; bases not matched to a gene: 12. From germline, CDR1 is MNHGY and CDR2 SVAAGI.

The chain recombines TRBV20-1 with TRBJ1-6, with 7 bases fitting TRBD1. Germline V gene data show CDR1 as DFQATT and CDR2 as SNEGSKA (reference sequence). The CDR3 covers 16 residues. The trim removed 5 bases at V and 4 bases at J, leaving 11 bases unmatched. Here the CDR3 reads CSAEALGQAYNSPLHF. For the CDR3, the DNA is TGCAGTGCTGAAGCACTAGGACAGGCTTATAATTCACCCCTCCACTTT.

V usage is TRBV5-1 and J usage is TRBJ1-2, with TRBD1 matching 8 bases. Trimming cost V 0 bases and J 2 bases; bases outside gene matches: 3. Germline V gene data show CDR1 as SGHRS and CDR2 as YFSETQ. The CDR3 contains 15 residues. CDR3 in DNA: TGCGCCAGCAGCTTGGGGGGACAGGAGAACTATGGCTACACCTTC. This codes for CASSLGGQENYGYTF.

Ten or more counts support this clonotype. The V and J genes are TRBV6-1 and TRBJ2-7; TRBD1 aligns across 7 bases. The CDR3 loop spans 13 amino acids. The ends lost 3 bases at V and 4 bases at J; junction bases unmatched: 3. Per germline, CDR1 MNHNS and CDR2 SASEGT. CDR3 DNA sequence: TGTGCCAGCAGTGACCAGACAGGGTACGAGCAGTACTTC. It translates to CASSDQTGYEQYF.